Below, 14 T cell receptor beta chains from the same sample are listed, as sequenced in a study of shared clonotypes between healthy human individuals. Generated by immunoSEQ multiplex PCR, the TCRdb table keeps only in-frame clones and is missing some. Among 1.4 million to 1.5 million clones, about 96% were seen once, and the ten largest hold roughly 1.1%. Source material: naive CD4+ T cells sorted from blood. Subset here: CD45RA+ positively selected. The receptors shown here come from a man younger than 45 in good health.

The chain couples TRBV5-8 to TRBJ2-6; TRBD2 aligns across 11 bases. Trimming took 4 bases from V and 2 from J; bases not matched to a gene: 11. This CDR3 region has 19 residues. Germline assignment: CDR1 SGHTS and CDR2 YDEGEE. The CDR3: CASSPRLAGLLTGANVLTF. For the CDR3, the DNA is TGTGCCAGCAGCCCCAGACTAGCGGGACTCCTAACTGGGGCCAACGTCCTGACTTTC.

V usage is TRBV6-1 and J usage is TRBJ1-5; 10 bases match TRBD1. V was clipped by 3 bases and J by 4 bases; unmatched bases: 12. CDR1 and CDR2 (germline): MNHNS, SASEGT. CDR3 size: 18 residues. CDR3 DNA sequence: TGTGCCAGCAGTGATTGGGACAGGGGATTATCCCCTAATCAGCCCCAGCATTTT. It yields the protein CASSDWDRGLSPNQPQHF.

V and J are TRBV6-6 and TRBJ1-3; tentatively, D is TRBD1 (6 bases). V gave up 6 bases and J gave up 0 bases, with 12 bases separating them. Germline CDR1 is MNHNY and CDR2 is SVGAGI (reference sequence). This CDR3 spans 15 amino acids. CDR3 protein: CASRLDRSSGNTIYF. CDR3 coding DNA: TGTGCCAGCAGACTTGACAGGTCCTCTGGAAACACCATATATTTT.

V and J are TRBV18 and TRBJ1-4; 11 positions agree with TRBD1. This CDR3 has 18 amino acids. Germline assignment: CDR1 KGHSH and CDR2 LQKENI. J was trimmed by 1 base and V by 5 bases; bases with no gene match: 9. The CDR3 spells CASSTGTGGGVTNEKLFF. The CDR3 DNA reads as TGTGCCAGCTCAACCGGGACAGGGGGAGGAGTAACTAATGAAAAACTGTTTTTT. The full variable domain, its missing parts supplied by reference TRBV18 and TRBJ1-4, is NAGVMQNPRHLVRRRGQEARLRCSPMKGHSHVYWYRQLPEEGLKFMVYLQKENIIDESGMPKERFSAEFPKEGPSILRIQQVVRGDSAAYFCASSTGTGGGVTNEKLFFGSGTQLSVL.

The V call is TRBV10-1, the J call TRBJ2-7, with a weak D call TRBD1 (6 bases). The ends were cut back, 8 bases at V and 3 bases at J, with 8 bases in the middle. This CDR3 has 11 residues. The germline gives CDR1 WNHNN, CDR2 SYGVQD (reference sequence). CDR3 sequence reads: CASGDIYEQYF. The CDR3 DNA sequence: TGCGCCAGCGGGGACATCTACGAGCAGTACTTC.

The sample holds one count of this clone. The V and J genes are TRBV28 and TRBJ2-5; tentatively, D is TRBD1 (6 bases). From germline, CDR1 is MDHEN and CDR2 SYDVKM. V was shortened by 5 bases and J by 3 bases, with 19 bases between the two germline ends. The CDR3 contains 16 residues. The CDR3 bases are TGTGCCAGCAGTACCCTTCCTCAGGGGAAGGAAGAGACCCAGTACTTC. Translating it yields CASSTLPQGKEETQYF. Full variable domain (rest looked up from reference TRBV28 and TRBJ2-5): DVKVTQSSRYLVKRTGEKVFLECVQDMDHENMFWYRQDPGLGLRLIYFSYDVKMKEKGDIPEGYSVSREKKERFSLILESASTNQTSMYLCASSTLPQGKEETQYFGPGTRLLVL.

Written as DNA, the CDR3 is TGTGCCAGCAGCTTCCTACAGGGGAGCTCCTACGAGCAGTACTTC. This gives the protein CASSFLQGSSYEQYF. The V and J genes are TRBV7-2 and TRBJ2-7; 7 bases map to TRBD1. Trimming at V came to 3 bases and at J to 0 bases, leaving 5 bases not matched to a gene. The CDR3 runs 15 residues. Germline assignment: CDR1 SGHTA and CDR2 FQGNSA.

This clone showed up just once. The chain carries TRBV19 and TRBJ2-1; D perhaps matches TRBD2 (6 bases). Trimming stripped 3 bases from V and 7 bases from J, with 10 bases between. The length of the CDR3 is 13 residues. Germline V lookup: CDR1 LNHDA, CDR2 SQIVND (reference sequence). This chain's CDR3 is CASSITGRNEQFF. The DNA of the CDR3 is TGTGCCAGTAGTATTACCGGGAGAAATGAGCAGTTCTTC.

This clone has only one observation. V gene TRBV27 combines with J gene TRBJ2-7; 10 nucleotides line up with TRBD2. The germline V gene encodes CDR1 MNHEY and CDR2 SMNVEV (reference sequence). V lost 2 bases and J lost 2; bases outside the gene matches: 3. The CDR3 runs 15 residues. The CDR3 region is CASSLRLAGAYEQYF. Written as DNA, the CDR3 is TGTGCCAGCAGTTTAAGGCTAGCGGGGGCCTACGAGCAGTACTTC.

The chain carries TRBV6-5 and TRBJ1-2, with D perhaps TRBD1 (5 bases). The V end lost 4 bases, the J end lost 1 base, and 16 bases lay between the germline ends. There are 16 residues in the CDR3. Germline V gene lookup returns CDR1 MNHEY and CDR2 SVGAGI. Written as DNA, the CDR3 is TGTGCCAGCAGTTCGGGACGTCGGCGGATTAACTATGGCTACACCTTC. This codes for CASSSGRRRINYGYTF.

The chain joins TRBV14 to TRBJ1-1; 10 nucleotides line up with TRBD1. J lost 10 bases, V lost 0 bases, and 14 bases had no gene match. The CDR3 spans 17 residues. Germline-derived CDR1 and CDR2 are SGHDN and FVKESK. DNA for the CDR3: TGTGCCAGCAGCCAAGAATCGGTCCGGGACAGGGGATTGAGAGCTTTCTTT. It specifies CASSQESVRDRGLRAFF.

V usage is TRBV7-2 and J usage is TRBJ2-3; 7 bases line up with TRBD1. Losses at the gene ends were 6 bases for V and 4 bases for J; bases not matched to a gene: 10. The CDR3 spans 15 residues. Germline-derived CDR1 and CDR2 are SGHTA and FQGNSA. The CDR3 reads CASSRQGIESDTQYF. In DNA, the CDR3 is TGTGCCAGCAGTCGACAGGGAATCGAATCAGATACGCAGTATTTT. The whole variable domain, filled in from reference TRBV7-2 and TRBJ2-3, reads GAGVSQSPSNKVTEKGKDVELRCDPISGHTALYWYRQSLGQGLEFLIYFQGNSAPDKSGLPSDRFSAERTGGSVSTLTIQRTQQEDSAVYLCASSRQGIESDTQYFGPGTRLTVL.

The count of this clone is one. V and J are TRBV7-9 and TRBJ2-6, with TRBD2 matching 8 bases. From germline, CDR1 is SEHNR and CDR2 FQNEAQ (reference sequence). Trimming at V came to 5 bases and at J to 4 bases, leaving 16 bases not matched to a gene. The CDR3 runs to 19 residues. The CDR3 sequence: CASSPSVGAGEPGANVLTF. The CDR3 region has the DNA TGTGCCAGCAGCCCCTCGGTGGGAGCGGGAGAACCCGGGGCCAACGTCCTGACTTTC.

The rearrangement joins TRBV18 to TRBJ2-5; perhaps TRBD2 as D (6 bases). Germline-derived CDR1 and CDR2 are KGHSH and LQKENI. V was trimmed by 8 bases and J by 2 bases, leaving 12 bases between them. This CDR3 has 13 amino acids. Written as DNA, the CDR3 is TGTGCCAGCACCCGGGGAGGTCAAGAGACCCAGTACTTC. This translates into CASTRGGQETQYF.